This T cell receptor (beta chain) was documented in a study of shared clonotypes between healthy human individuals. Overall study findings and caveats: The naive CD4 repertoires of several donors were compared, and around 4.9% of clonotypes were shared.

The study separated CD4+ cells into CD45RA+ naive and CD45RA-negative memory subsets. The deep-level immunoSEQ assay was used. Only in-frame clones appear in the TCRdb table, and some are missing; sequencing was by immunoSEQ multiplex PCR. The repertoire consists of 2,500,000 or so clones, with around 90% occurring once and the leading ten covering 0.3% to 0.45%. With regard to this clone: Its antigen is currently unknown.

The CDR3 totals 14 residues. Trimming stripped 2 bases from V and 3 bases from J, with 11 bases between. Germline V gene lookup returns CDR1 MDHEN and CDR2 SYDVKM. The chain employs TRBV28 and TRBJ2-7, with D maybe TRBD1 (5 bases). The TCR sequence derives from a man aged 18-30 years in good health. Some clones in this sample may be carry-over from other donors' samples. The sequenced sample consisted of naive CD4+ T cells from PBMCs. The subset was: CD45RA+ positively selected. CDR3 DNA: TGTGCCAGCAGTTTAAGCCGGACAAGCTACGAGCAGTACTTC. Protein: CASSLSRTSYEQYF.